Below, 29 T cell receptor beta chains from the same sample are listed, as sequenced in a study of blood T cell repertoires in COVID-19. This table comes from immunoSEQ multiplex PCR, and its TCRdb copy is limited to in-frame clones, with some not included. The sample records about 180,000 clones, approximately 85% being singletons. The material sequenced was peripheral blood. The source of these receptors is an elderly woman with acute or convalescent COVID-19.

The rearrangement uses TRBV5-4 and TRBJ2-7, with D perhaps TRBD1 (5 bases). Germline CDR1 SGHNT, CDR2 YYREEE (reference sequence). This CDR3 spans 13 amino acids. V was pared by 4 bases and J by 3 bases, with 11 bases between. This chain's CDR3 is CASSDGQIYEQYF. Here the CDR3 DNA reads TGTGCCAGCAGCGACGGACAAATCTACGAGCAGTACTTC.

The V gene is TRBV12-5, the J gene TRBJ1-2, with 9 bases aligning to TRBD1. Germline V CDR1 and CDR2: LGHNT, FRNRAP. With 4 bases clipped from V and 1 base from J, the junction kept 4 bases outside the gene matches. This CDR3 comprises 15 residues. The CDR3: CASGSPGQGNYGYTF. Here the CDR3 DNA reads TGTGCTAGTGGTTCGCCGGGACAGGGTAACTATGGCTACACCTTC.

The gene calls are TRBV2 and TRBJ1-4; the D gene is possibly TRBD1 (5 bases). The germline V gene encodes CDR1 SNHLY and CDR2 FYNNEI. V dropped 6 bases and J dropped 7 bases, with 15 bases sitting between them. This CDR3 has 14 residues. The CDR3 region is CASSIREGSEKLFF. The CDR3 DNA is TGTGCCAGCAGCATCAGGGAGGGAAGTGAAAAACTGTTTTTT.

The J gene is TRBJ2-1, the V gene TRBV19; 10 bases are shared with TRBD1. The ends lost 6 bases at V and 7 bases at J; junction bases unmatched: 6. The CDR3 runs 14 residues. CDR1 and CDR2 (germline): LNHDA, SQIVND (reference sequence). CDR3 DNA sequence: TGTGCCAGTAGAACGGGACAGGGGCGGAATGAGCAGTTCTTC. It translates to CASRTGQGRNEQFF. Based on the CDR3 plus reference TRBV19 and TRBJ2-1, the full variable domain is DGGITQSPKYLFRKEGQNVTLSCEQNLNHDAMYWYRQDPGQGLRLIYYSQIVNDFQKGDIAEGYSVSREKKESFPLTVTSAQKNPTAFYLCASRTGQGRNEQFFGPGTRLTVL.

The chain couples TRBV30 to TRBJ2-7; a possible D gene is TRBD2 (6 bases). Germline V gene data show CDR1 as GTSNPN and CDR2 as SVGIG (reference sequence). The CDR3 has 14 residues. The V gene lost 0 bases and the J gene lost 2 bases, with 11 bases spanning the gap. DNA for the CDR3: TGTGCCTGGAGTGTCCCACTAGCACCCTACGAGCAGTACTTC. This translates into CAWSVPLAPYEQYF.

CDR3 sequence: CASSTNGGVLEAFF. In nucleotides, the CDR3 is TGTGCCAGTAGTACCAATGGGGGGGTACTTGAAGCTTTCTTT. The V and J genes are TRBV19 and TRBJ1-1; D perhaps matches TRBD1 (5 bases). CDR3 length: 14 residues. CDR1 is LNHDA and CDR2 is SQIVND in the germline V gene (reference sequence). V lost 4 bases, J lost 7 bases, and 16 bases lay in between.

This CDR3 is CASSLNVEGGATDTQYF. CDR3 bases: TGTGCCAGCAGCCTCAACGTGGAGGGGGGGGCCACAGATACGCAGTATTTT. The rearrangement joins TRBV6-7 to TRBJ2-3; TRBD2 might be the D (7 bases). TRBV6-7 qualifies as an ORF whose function is uncertain. The CDR3 contains 17 residues. V lost 6 bases and J lost 2, with 21 bases in between.

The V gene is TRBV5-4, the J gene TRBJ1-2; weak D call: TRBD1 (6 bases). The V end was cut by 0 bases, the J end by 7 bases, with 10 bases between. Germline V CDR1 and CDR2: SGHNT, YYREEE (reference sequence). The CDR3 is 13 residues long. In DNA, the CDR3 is TGTGCCAGCAGCTTGGACAGGGTGGCTGGCTACACCTTC. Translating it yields CASSLDRVAGYTF.

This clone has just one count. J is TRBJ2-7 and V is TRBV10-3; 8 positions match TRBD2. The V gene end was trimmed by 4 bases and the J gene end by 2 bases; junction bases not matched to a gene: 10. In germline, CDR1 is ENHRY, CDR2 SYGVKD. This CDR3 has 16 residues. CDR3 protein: CAISGQSTSDPYEQYF. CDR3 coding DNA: TGTGCCATCAGTGGACAGTCGACTAGCGACCCCTACGAGCAGTACTTC.

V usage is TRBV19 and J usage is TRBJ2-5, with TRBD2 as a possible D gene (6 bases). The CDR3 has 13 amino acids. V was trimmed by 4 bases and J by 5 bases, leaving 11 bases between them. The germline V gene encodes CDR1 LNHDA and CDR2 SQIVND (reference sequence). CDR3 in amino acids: CASSTTREETQYF. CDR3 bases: TGTGCCAGTAGTACGACTAGAGAGGAGACCCAGTACTTC.

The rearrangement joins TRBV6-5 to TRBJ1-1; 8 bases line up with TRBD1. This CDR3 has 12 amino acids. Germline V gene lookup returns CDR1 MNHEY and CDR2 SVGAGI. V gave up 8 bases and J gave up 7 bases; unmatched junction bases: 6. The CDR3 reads CASGRGPGEAFF. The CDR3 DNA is TGTGCCAGCGGCAGGGGGCCCGGTGAAGCTTTCTTT.

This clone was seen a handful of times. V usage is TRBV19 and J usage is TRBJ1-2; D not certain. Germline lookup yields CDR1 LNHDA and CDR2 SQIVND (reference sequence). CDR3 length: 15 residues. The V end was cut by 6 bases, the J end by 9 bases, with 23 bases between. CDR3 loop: CASSPPAVSTLSYTF. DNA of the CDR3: TGTGCCAGTAGCCCCCCCGCGGTCTCGACCCTAAGCTACACCTTC.

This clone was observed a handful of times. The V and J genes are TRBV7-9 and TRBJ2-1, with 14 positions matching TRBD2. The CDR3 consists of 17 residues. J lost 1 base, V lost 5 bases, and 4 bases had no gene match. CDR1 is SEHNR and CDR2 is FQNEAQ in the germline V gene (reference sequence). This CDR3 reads CASSRGLAGDSYNEQFF. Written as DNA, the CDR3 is TGTGCCAGCAGCCGGGGACTAGCGGGAGATTCCTACAATGAGCAGTTCTTC.

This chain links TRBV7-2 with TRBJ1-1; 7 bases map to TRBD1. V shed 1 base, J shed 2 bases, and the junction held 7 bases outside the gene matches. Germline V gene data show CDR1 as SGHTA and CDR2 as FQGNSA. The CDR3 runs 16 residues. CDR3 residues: CASSLVGTATNTEAFF. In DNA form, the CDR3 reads TGTGCCAGCAGCTTAGTTGGGACAGCGACCAACACTGAAGCTTTCTTT.

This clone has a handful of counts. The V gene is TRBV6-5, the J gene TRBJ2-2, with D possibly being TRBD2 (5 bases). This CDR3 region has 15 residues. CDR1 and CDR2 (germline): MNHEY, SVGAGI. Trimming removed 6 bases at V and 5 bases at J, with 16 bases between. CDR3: CASSRLNRRTGELFF. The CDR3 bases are TGTGCCAGCAGCCGACTGAACCGGAGGACCGGGGAGCTGTTTTTT.

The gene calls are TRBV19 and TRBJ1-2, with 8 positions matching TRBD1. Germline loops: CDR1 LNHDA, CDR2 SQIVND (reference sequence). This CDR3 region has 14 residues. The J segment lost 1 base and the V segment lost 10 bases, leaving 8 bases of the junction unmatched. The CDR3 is CATQKTGVNYGYTF. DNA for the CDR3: TGTGCCACCCAGAAGACAGGGGTTAACTATGGCTACACCTTC.

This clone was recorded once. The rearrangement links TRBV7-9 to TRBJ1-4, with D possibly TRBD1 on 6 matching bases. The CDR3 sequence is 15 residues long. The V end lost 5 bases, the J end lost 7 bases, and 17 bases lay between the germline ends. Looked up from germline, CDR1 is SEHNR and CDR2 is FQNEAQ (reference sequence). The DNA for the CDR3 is TGTGCCAGCAGCCCACCCGGGACAAATAGTGAAAAACTGTTTTTT. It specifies CASSPPGTNSEKLFF.

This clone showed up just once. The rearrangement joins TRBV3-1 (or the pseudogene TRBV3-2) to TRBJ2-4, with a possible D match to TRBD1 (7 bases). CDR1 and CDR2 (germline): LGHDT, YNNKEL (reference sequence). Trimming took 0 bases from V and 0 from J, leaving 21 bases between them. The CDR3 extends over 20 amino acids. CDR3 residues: CASSQDGGGPGGIAKNIQYF. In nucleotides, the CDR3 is TGTGCCAGCAGCCAAGATGGAGGCGGGCCAGGGGGGATAGCCAAAAACATTCAGTACTTC.

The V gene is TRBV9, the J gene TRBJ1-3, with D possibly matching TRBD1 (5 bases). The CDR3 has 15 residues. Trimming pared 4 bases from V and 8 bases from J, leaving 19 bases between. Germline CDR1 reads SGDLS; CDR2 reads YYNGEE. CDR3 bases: TGTGCCAGCAGCCCCGGGGGAGGGTCAGGGTACACCATATATTTT. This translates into CASSPGGGSGYTIYF.

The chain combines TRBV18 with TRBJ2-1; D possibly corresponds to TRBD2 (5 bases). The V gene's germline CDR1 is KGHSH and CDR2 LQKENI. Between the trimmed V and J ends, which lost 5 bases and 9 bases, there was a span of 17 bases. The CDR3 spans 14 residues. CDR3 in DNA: TGTGCCAGCTCATTAAGGACTCCCCAGACTGAGCAGTTCTTC. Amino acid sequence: CASSLRTPQTEQFF.

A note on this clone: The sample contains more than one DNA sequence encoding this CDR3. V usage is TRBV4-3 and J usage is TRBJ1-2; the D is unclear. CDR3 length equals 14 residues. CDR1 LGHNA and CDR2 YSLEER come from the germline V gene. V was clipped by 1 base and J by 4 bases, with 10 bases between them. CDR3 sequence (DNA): TGCGCCAGCAGCCAAGCCGGCGGAGGCTATGGCTACACCTTC. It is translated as CASSQAGGGYGYTF.

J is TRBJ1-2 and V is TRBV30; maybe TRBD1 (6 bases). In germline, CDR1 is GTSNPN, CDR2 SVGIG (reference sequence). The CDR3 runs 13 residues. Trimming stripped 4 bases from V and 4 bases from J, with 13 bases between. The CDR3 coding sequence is TGTGCCTGGATCAGGGGAGGGGGCTATGGCTACACCTTC. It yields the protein CAWIRGGGYGYTF.

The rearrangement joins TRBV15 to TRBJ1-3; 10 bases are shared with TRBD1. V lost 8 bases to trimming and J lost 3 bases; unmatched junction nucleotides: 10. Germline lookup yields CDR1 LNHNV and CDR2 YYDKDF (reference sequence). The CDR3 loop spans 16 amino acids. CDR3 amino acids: CATRSGDRGFGNTIYF. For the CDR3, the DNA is TGTGCCACCCGGAGCGGGGACAGGGGTTTTGGAAACACCATATATTTT. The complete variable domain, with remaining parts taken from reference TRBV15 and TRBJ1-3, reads DAMVIQNPRYQVTQFGKPVTLSCSQTLNHNVMYWYQQKSSQAPKLLFHYYDKDFNNEADTPDNFQSRRPNTSFCFLDIRSPGLGDTAMYLCATRSGDRGFGNTIYFGEGSWLTVV.

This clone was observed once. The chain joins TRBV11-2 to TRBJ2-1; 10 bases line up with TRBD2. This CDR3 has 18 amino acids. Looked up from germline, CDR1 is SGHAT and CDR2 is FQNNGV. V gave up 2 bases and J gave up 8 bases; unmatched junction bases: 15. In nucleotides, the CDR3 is TGTGCCAGCAGCTTATCCCGACTAGCGGGTGATCCTTGGGATGAGCAGTTCTTC. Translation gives CASSLSRLAGDPWDEQFF.

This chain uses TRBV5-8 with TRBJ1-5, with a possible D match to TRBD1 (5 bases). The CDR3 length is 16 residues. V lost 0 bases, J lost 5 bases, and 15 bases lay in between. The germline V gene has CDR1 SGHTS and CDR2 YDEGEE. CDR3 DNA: TGTGCCAGCAGCTTGGCTGTATCAGGGTCTGATCAGCCCCAGCATTTT. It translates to CASSLAVSGSDQPQHF.

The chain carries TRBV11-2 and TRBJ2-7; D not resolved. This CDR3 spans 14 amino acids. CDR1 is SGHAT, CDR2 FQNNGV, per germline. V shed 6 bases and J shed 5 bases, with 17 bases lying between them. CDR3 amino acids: CASSSTARKDEQYF. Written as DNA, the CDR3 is TGTGCCAGCAGTTCTACAGCTCGGAAGGACGAGCAGTACTTC.

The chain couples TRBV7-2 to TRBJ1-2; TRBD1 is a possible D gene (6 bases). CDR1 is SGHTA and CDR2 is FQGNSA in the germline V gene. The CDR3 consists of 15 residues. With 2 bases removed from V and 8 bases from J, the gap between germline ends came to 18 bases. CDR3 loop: CASSLSGPGVEGYTF. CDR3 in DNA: TGTGCCAGCAGCTTAAGCGGCCCAGGGGTGGAGGGCTACACCTTC.

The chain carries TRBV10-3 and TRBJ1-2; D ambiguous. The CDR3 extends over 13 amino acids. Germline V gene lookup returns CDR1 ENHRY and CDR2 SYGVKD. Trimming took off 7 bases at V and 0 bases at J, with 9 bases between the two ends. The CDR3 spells CAIKAGTNYGYTF. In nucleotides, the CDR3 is TGTGCCATCAAAGCAGGAACTAACTATGGCTACACCTTC.

CDR3: CASSRILGQGVGQETQYF. In DNA form, the CDR3 reads TGTGCCAGTAGTAGAATACTCGGACAGGGAGTGGGCCAAGAGACCCAGTACTTC. This chain connects TRBV19 to TRBJ2-5, with 8 positions matching TRBD1. The CDR3 sequence is 18 residues long. The V gene end was trimmed by 4 bases and the J gene end by 1 base; junction bases not matched to a gene: 14. Germline V gene sequence: CDR1 LNHDA, CDR2 SQIVND (reference sequence).